This TCR beta chain was sequenced during a study of cytomegalovirus exposure and HLA in healthy donors. Primers: 60 Vbeta forward and 13 Jbeta reverse. Sequencing used immunoSEQ multiplex PCR; TCRdb keeps in-frame clones, though not all of them. The sample holds roughly 140,000 clones, about four fifths seen once. This receptor was taken from a man aged 35 to 55 in good health and CMV-seronegative. The source material was PBMCs.

Written as DNA, the CDR3 is TGCAGCGTTGTGGCGGGGGTCGAGACCCAGTACTTC. Translating it yields CSVVAGVETQYF. This chain connects TRBV29-1 to TRBJ2-5; 7 bases fit TRBD2. The CDR3 runs to 12 residues. CDR1 and CDR2 (germline): SQVTM, ANQGSEA. V lost 4 bases to trimming and J lost 5 bases; unmatched junction nucleotides: 4.